Reported below is one TCR beta chain. TCRdb's table, derived via immunoSEQ multiplex PCR, lists solely in-frame clones and lacks some. This table holds roughly 95,000 clones, roughly 82% found once. This sample is part of a study of blood T cell repertoires in COVID-19. Study at large: Donors in the United States, Italy and Spain gave samples during acute or convalescent COVID-19.

The CDR3 has 14 residues. This clonotype was obtained from a man older than 75 with acute or convalescent COVID-19. This rearrangement joins TRBV21-1 to TRBJ2-7; the tabulated D call, TRBD1, remains unverified against the DNA. TRBV21-1 counts as a pseudogene. The material sequenced was peripheral blood. The CDR3 coding sequence is TGTGCCAGCAGCAAAGAGGGACACCACTACGAGCAGTACTTC. This sequence encodes CASSKEGHHYEQYF.